These 30 T cell receptor beta chains share one sample of origin, sequenced in a study of PD-L1 blockade in urothelial cancer. The repertoire was sequenced with immunoSEQ multiplex PCR; TCRdb's copy has only in-frame clones and lacks some. The table shows 98,000 or so clones, with around 89% occurring only once. The time point: pretreatment peripheral blood. The sequencing used PBMCs, collected around atezolizumab (anti-PD-L1) treatment. The receptors derive from a man between 60 and 75 years old with urothelial cancer.

The chain has TRBV7-9 and TRBJ1-4; the match to TRBD1 covers 7 bases. V trimming: 4 bases; J trimming: 3 bases; junction bases outside the gene matches: 5. This CDR3 spans 15 amino acids. Germline V CDR1 and CDR2: SEHNR, FQNEAQ (reference sequence). The CDR3 bases are TGTGCCAGCAGCTCACAGGGGCAAGCTAATGAAAAACTGTTTTTT. Residues: CASSSQGQANEKLFF.

The sample holds one count of this clone. The J gene is TRBJ1-1, the V gene TRBV27; tentatively, D is TRBD1 (5 bases). Trimming removed 7 bases from V and 8 bases from J, with 23 bases in between. There are 15 residues in the CDR3. From germline, CDR1 is MNHEY and CDR2 SMNVEV (reference sequence). CDR3 residues: CASTPWGPSFGEAFF. CDR3 nucleotide sequence: TGTGCCAGCACCCCTTGGGGCCCGTCTTTTGGGGAAGCTTTCTTT.

The chain employs TRBV5-1 and TRBJ2-6, with D possibly being TRBD2 (5 bases). Germline CDR1 and CDR2: SGHRS and YFSETQ. The V end lost 0 bases, the J end lost 15 bases, and 16 bases lay between the germline ends. The CDR3 is 14 amino acids. CDR3 protein: CASSLAIGGPNLTF. CDR3 in DNA: TGCGCCAGCAGCTTGGCCATAGGAGGTCCCAACCTGACTTTC.

This clone was seen only a few times. V usage is TRBV28 and J usage is TRBJ2-3; 8 nucleotides agree with TRBD2. This CDR3 has 13 amino acids. V shed 6 bases, J shed 15 bases, and the junction held 14 bases outside the gene matches. CDR1 is MDHEN and CDR2 is SYDVKM in the germline V gene. This CDR3 is CASRQLAELQEYF. As DNA, the CDR3 is TGTGCCAGCAGGCAACTAGCGGAGTTACAGGAATATTTT.

The gene calls are TRBV10-3 and TRBJ1-1; TRBD1 matches at 12 bases. The ends lost 9 bases at V and 5 bases at J; junction bases unmatched: 1. Germline assignment: CDR1 ENHRY and CDR2 SYGVKD. The CDR3 spans 12 residues. The CDR3 protein is CAMGQGATEAFF. The CDR3 DNA follows: TGTGCCATGGGACAGGGGGCAACTGAAGCTTTCTTT.

The J gene is TRBJ2-3, the V gene TRBV29-1; perhaps TRBD2 as D (5 bases). V lost 5 bases and J 6 bases, leaving 18 bases between the germline ends. Germline V lookup: CDR1 SQVTM, CDR2 ANQGSEA. The CDR3 extends over 14 amino acids. The CDR3 DNA is TGCAGCGTTTCGGGGAAAAGAACAATCGATACGCAGTATTTT. Its protein product is CSVSGKRTIDTQYF.

The chain uses TRBV6-5 and TRBJ1-3; D perhaps matches TRBD1 (6 bases). The CDR3 spans 16 residues. The V gene's germline CDR1 is MNHEY and CDR2 SVGAGI. V dropped 0 bases and J dropped 0 bases, with 9 bases sitting between them. CDR3 residues: CASSYSGAGSGNTIYF. The CDR3 DNA reads as TGTGCCAGCAGTTACTCGGGGGCTGGCTCTGGAAACACCATATATTTT.

The genes are TRBV4-2 and TRBJ1-4, with TRBD1 matching over 8 bases. The germline gives CDR1 LGHNA, CDR2 YNFKEQ. The CDR3 covers 17 residues. J was trimmed by 3 bases and V by 0 bases; bases with no gene match: 6. The CDR3 loop is CASSQEDRELANEKLFF. The CDR3 DNA follows: TGTGCCAGCAGCCAAGAGGACAGGGAGTTAGCTAATGAAAAACTGTTTTTT.

This chain joins TRBV30 and TRBJ1-1; D is ambiguous. The CDR3 extends over 11 amino acids. The germline V gene encodes CDR1 GTSNPN and CDR2 SVGIG (reference sequence). Trimming took off 4 bases at V and 7 bases at J, with 10 bases between the two ends. The CDR3 spells CAWIRRFEAFF. CDR3 sequence (DNA): TGTGCCTGGATCCGCCGGTTTGAAGCTTTCTTT.

The V gene is TRBV27, the J gene TRBJ2-1; perhaps TRBD1 as D (6 bases). The germline V and J ends were trimmed by 5 bases and 2 bases, with 10 bases remaining between them. CDR3 length equals 14 residues. Germline V gene sequence: CDR1 MNHEY, CDR2 SMNVEV (reference sequence). CDR3 coding DNA: TGTGCCAGCAGTCCGACAGGAACCTACAATGAGCAGTTCTTC. This codes for CASSPTGTYNEQFF.

The chain carries TRBV7-8 and TRBJ2-1, with TRBD2 identical over 12 bases. J lost 9 bases, V lost 6 bases, and 12 bases had no gene match. The CDR3 covers 16 residues. Germline V gene lookup returns CDR1 SGHVS and CDR2 FQNEAQ. The CDR3 sequence: CASRASGGANSGEQFF. CDR3 in DNA: TGTGCCAGCAGAGCTAGCGGGGGGGCAAATTCCGGTGAGCAGTTCTTC.

The chain combines TRBV9 with TRBJ2-1, with 15 bases aligning to TRBD2. The CDR3 has 17 amino acids. The germline V gene encodes CDR1 SGDLS and CDR2 YYNGEE. The ends lost 3 bases at V and 7 bases at J; junction bases unmatched: 8. CDR3 loop: CASSAEGGLAGGNEQFF. CDR3 DNA: TGTGCCAGCAGCGCCGAAGGGGGACTAGCGGGAGGAAATGAGCAGTTCTTC.

This rearrangement joins TRBV21-1 to TRBJ2-2; TRBD1 is the table's D call, not checked against the DNA. TRBV21-1 is recorded as a pseudogene. The CDR3 is 15 residues long. CDR3 sequence reads: CASSIQGRGTGELFF. The CDR3 DNA follows: TGTGCCAGCAGCATACAGGGGCGGGGCACCGGGGAGCTGTTTTTT.

Concerning this clone: This same CDR3 is encoded by further DNA sequences in the sample. The J gene is TRBJ1-1, the V gene TRBV20-1, with D perhaps TRBD1 (5 bases). This CDR3 is 11 amino acids long. CDR1 is DFQATT, CDR2 SNEGSKA, per germline (reference sequence). V was trimmed by 3 bases and J by 7 bases, leaving 9 bases between them. CDR3 amino acids: CSARRQGEAFF. Here the CDR3 DNA reads TGCAGTGCTAGGAGGCAGGGTGAAGCTTTCTTT.

This clone was found a few times. This rearrangement joins TRBV7-2 to TRBJ2-7; D is undetermined. The CDR3 loop spans 14 amino acids. Trimming took off 2 bases at V and 4 bases at J, with 12 bases between the two ends. CDR1 and CDR2 from the germline V gene are SGHTA and FQGNSA. CDR3 in amino acids: CASSLSNPRYEQYF. The CDR3 nucleotides read TGTGCCAGCAGCTTAAGTAATCCGAGGTACGAGCAGTACTTC.

The chain has TRBV6-6 and TRBJ2-7, with a possible D match to TRBD1 (6 bases). V lost 6 bases to trimming and J lost 0 bases, with 18 bases between them. The CDR3 is 16 residues long. Germline V gene sequence: CDR1 MNHNY, CDR2 SVGAGI (reference sequence). The DNA of the CDR3 is TGTGCCAGCAGCTTATCCGGGACAACCGCCTCCTACGAGCAGTACTTC. This gives the protein CASSLSGTTASYEQYF.

The rearrangement links TRBV5-8 to TRBJ2-5, with TRBD2 matching 9 bases. This CDR3 is built from 15 residues. V lost 4 bases and J lost 5; bases outside the gene matches: 9. Germline V gene data show CDR1 as SGHTS and CDR2 as YDEGEE. CDR3 sequence reads: CASSQGGGAGETQYF. The DNA for the CDR3 is TGTGCCAGCAGCCAGGGCGGGGGGGCCGGGGAGACCCAGTACTTC. Together with reference TRBV5-8 and TRBJ2-5, the CDR3 gives the full variable domain: EAGVTQSPTHLIKTRGQQATLRCSPISGHTSVYWYQQALGLGLQFLLWYDEGEERNRGNFPPRFSGRQFPNYSSELNVNALELEDSALYLCASSQGGGAGETQYFGPGTRLLVL.

The rearrangement joins TRBV29-1 to TRBJ1-5; TRBD1 agrees at 7 bases. CDR1 SQVTM and CDR2 ANQGSEA come from the germline V gene. V lost 3 bases and J lost 0; bases outside the gene matches: 14. The CDR3 is 18 residues long. The CDR3 DNA is TGCAGCGTTGAGGCGCAATCTAAACAGGGGAATAGCAATCAGCCCCAGCATTTT. Translated: CSVEAQSKQGNSNQPQHF.

The chain combines TRBV4-2 with TRBJ2-3; tentative D call: TRBD2 (5 bases). Germline V gene sequence: CDR1 LGHNA, CDR2 YNFKEQ. This CDR3 spans 16 amino acids. Deletions cut 0 bases from V and 0 bases from J, with 10 bases between. CDR3 sequence reads: CASSQDPGGSTDTQYF. CDR3 DNA sequence: TGTGCCAGCAGCCAAGATCCGGGCGGGAGCACAGATACGCAGTATTTT.

The chain uses TRBV7-9 and TRBJ2-7, with D perhaps TRBD1 (6 bases). The germline V gene encodes CDR1 SEHNR and CDR2 FQNEAQ (reference sequence). The CDR3 sequence is 14 residues long. The V end lost 4 bases, the J end lost 0 bases, and 10 bases lay between the germline ends. The CDR3 region has the DNA TGTGCCAGCAGCTCTCCGGGACACTCCTACGAGCAGTACTTC. Amino acid sequence: CASSSPGHSYEQYF.

On this clone itself: One end of the junction varies from germline; a read error may be responsible. The J gene is TRBJ2-3, the V gene TRBV5-1, with 12 bases aligning to TRBD1. Per germline, CDR1 SGHRS and CDR2 YFSETQ. The CDR3 runs 17 residues. The CDR3 nucleotides read TGCGCCAGCAGCTTGGGAACCGGGACAGGGGGCACAGATATGCAGTATTTT. Translation: CASSLGTGTGGTDMQYF.

The rearrangement links TRBV28 to TRBJ2-3, with 9 bases identical to TRBD2. The CDR3 is 16 residues long. The V gene's germline CDR1 is MDHEN and CDR2 SYDVKM. V lost 4 bases to trimming and J lost 4 bases; unmatched junction nucleotides: 9. CDR3 nucleotides: TGTGCCAGCAGTTCAACCCCGAAGCGGGAGGCAGATACGCAGTATTTT. The encoded protein is CASSSTPKREADTQYF.

This chain links TRBV18 with TRBJ2-1; 10 bases fit TRBD2. The V segment lost 4 bases and the J segment 12 bases; nucleotides outside the gene matches: 15. Germline values: CDR1 KGHSH, CDR2 LQKENI. The CDR3 has 16 residues. The CDR3 coding sequence is TGTGCCAGCTCACGGTCACTAGCGGGGCTTGAGGCAGGGCAGTTCTTC. This gives the protein CASSRSLAGLEAGQFF.

The chain is built from TRBV25-1 and TRBJ2-3, with a possible D match to TRBD2 (6 bases). Trimming cost V 4 bases and J 6 bases, with 20 bases left between them. The CDR3 spans 16 residues. Per the germline V gene, CDR1 is MGHDK and CDR2 is SYGVNS. The CDR3: CASSVGSSTGGDTQYF. The CDR3 DNA follows: TGTGCCAGCAGTGTGGGGTCCTCGACCGGAGGGGATACGCAGTATTTT. The variable domain in full, completed from reference TRBV25-1 and TRBJ2-3, reads EADIYQTPRYLVIGTGKKITLECSQTMGHDKMYWYQQDPGMELHLIHYSYGVNSTEKGDLSSESTVSRIRTEHFPLTLESARPSHTSQYLCASSVGSSTGGDTQYFGPGTRLTVL.

The chain carries TRBV11-2 and TRBJ2-1; TRBD1 matches at 7 bases. The CDR3 covers 14 residues. Germline V gene sequence: CDR1 SGHAT, CDR2 FQNNGV. V shed 6 bases and J 4 bases; nucleotides not matched to a gene: 6. This chain's CDR3 is CASSPGQQYNEQFF. In DNA, the CDR3 is TGTGCCAGCAGTCCGGGACAGCAGTACAATGAGCAGTTCTTC.

This chain joins TRBV19 and TRBJ2-3, with 7 bases fitting TRBD2. The CDR3 is 11 amino acids. V lost 11 bases to trimming and J lost 5 bases; unmatched junction nucleotides: 4. Germline CDR1 is LNHDA and CDR2 is SQIVND (reference sequence). CDR3 residues: CAAGAGDTQYF. Here the CDR3 DNA reads TGTGCCGCGGGAGCGGGAGATACGCAGTATTTT.

The J gene is TRBJ2-5, the V gene TRBV7-2, with D possibly being TRBD1 (5 bases). Trimming pared 1 base from V and 3 bases from J, leaving 9 bases between. The length of the CDR3 is 14 residues. Germline-derived CDR1 and CDR2 are SGHTA and FQGNSA. The CDR3 reads CASSLEPGKETQYF. DNA for the CDR3: TGTGCCAGCAGCTTAGAGCCAGGGAAAGAGACCCAGTACTTC.

Only one count was recorded for this clone. The V and J genes are TRBV5-1 and TRBJ2-7; D ambiguous. There are 13 residues in the CDR3. Trimming stripped 0 bases from V and 2 bases from J, with 6 bases between. Germline CDR1 and CDR2: SGHRS and YFSETQ. The CDR3 nucleotides read TGCGCCAGCAGCTTGGAAGCCCCCTACGAGCAGTACTTC. Translation gives CASSLEAPYEQYF. Together with reference TRBV5-1 and TRBJ2-7, the CDR3 gives the full variable domain: KAGVTQTPRYLIKTRGQQVTLSCSPISGHRSVSWYQQTPGQGLQFLFEYFSETQRNKGNFPGRFSGRQFSNSRSEMNVSTLELGDSALYLCASSLEAPYEQYFGPGTRLTVT.

This clone came up once. The V and J genes are TRBV6-6 and TRBJ2-2; 7 nucleotides agree with TRBD1. The V segment lost 4 bases and the J segment 2 bases; nucleotides outside the gene matches: 7. CDR3 length equals 16 residues. Germline-derived CDR1 and CDR2 are MNHNY and SVGAGI (reference sequence). For the CDR3, the DNA is TGTGCCAGCAGTTCCAGACAGGGAAGAAACACCGGGGAGCTGTTTTTT. Amino acid sequence: CASSSRQGRNTGELFF.

The V gene is TRBV5-1, the J gene TRBJ2-2; 9 nucleotides agree with TRBD2. The CDR3 is 18 amino acids. V lost 1 base and J lost 3; bases outside the gene matches: 10. Per germline, CDR1 SGHRS and CDR2 YFSETQ. CDR3 coding DNA: TGCGCCAGCAGCTTGTATAGCGGGGGAGACTTGGACACCGGGGAGCTGTTTTTT. It specifies CASSLYSGGDLDTGELFF.